This T cell receptor beta chain was obtained from a study of blood T cell repertoires in COVID-19. Study as a whole: The study drew acute and convalescent COVID-19 samples from the United States, Italy and Spain. In each case, the material was cDNA or gDNA derived from T cells, B-cell-depleted T cells, or PBMCs.

Authors' analysis steps: Counts of nucleated cells, estimated from reference gene primer amplification, were obtained. Profiling relied on immunoSEQ multiplex PCR, and the TCRdb table lists in-frame clones only, not all of them. That table furnishes V, J and clone size, whereas the DNA furnished D and trimming. Of fewer than 600,000 clones listed, 89% are singletons. Trimming removed 5 bases at V and 6 bases at J, with 14 bases between. Germline CDR1 and CDR2: MNHEY and SMNVEV (reference sequence). This CDR3 region has 15 residues. Sequencing used peripheral blood. This receptor was identified in a man aged 18-30 years with COVID-19, enrolled during active disease. The chain has TRBV27 and TRBJ1-6; D may be TRBD1 (6 bases). For the CDR3, the DNA is TGTGCCAGCAGTCGCTTACAGGGACCTAATTCACCCCTCCACTTT. It encodes CASSRLQGPNSPLHF.